The 19 T cell receptor beta chains given below trace back to one sample, sequenced in a study of blood T cells in healthy people across ages. Combining a sample-barcoded 5' primer with a J-beta primer mix, a second PCR ran for about 6 to 11 cycles. Each CDR3 protein gets one entry after TCRdb re-called the 5' RACE reads with MiXCR. Here the sample spans approximately 850,000 distinct CDR3 sequences, roughly 64% being singletons. The sequencing sample was made of blood. Receptors originate from a man aged 30-40 years in good health.

The chain employs TRBV2 and TRBJ2-2; the match to TRBD2 covers 7 bases. V gave up 7 bases and J gave up 3 bases; unmatched junction bases: 5. Germline V gene data show CDR1 as SNHLY and CDR2 as FYNNEI. The CDR3 totals 14 residues. The CDR3 sequence: CASKGRDYTGELFF. Written as DNA, the CDR3 is TGTGCCAGCAAGGGGAGGGACTACACCGGGGAGCTGTTTTTT.

This clonotype is termed medium-sized. This rearrangement joins TRBV2 to TRBJ2-1; 13 bases line up with TRBD2. Germline lookup yields CDR1 SNHLY and CDR2 FYNNEI. CDR3 length equals 14 residues. J lost 7 bases, V lost 10 bases, and 7 bases had no gene match. In DNA form, the CDR3 reads TGTGCCAAGCAGGGACTAGCGGGGAATAATGAGCAGTTCTTC. As protein: CAKQGLAGNNEQFF.

The V and J genes are TRBV24-1 and TRBJ2-1; D may be TRBD2 (6 bases). The CDR3 consists of 14 residues. Trimming removed 3 bases at V and 10 bases at J, with 15 bases between. Germline V CDR1 and CDR2: KGHDR, SFDVKD. The CDR3 bases are TGTGCCACCAGTGATCCCTCTAGCGCCGAAGAGCAGTTCTTC. Translating gives CATSDPSSAEEQFF.

Comments on this clonotype: The germline gene is not matched at one end of the junction; a read error may be the cause. The gene calls are TRBV15 and TRBJ1-4; D gene unclear. In germline, CDR1 is LNHNV, CDR2 YYDKDF (reference sequence). This CDR3 region has 15 residues. The CDR3, as DNA: TGTGCCACCAGCAGAGATGGACTGAGACTTGAAGAACTGTTTTTT. Translated: CATSRDGLRLEELFF.

The chain couples TRBV15 to TRBJ1-5; D is unresolved. V lost 5 bases and J 3 bases, leaving 8 bases between the germline ends. The germline gives CDR1 LNHNV, CDR2 YYDKDF (reference sequence). The CDR3 covers 13 residues. CDR3 amino acids: CATSLSDNQPQHF. CDR3 DNA sequence: TGTGCCACCAGCCTTTCAGACAATCAGCCCCAGCATTTT.

The rearrangement joins TRBV29-1 to TRBJ1-5; D unresolved. From germline, CDR1 is SQVTM and CDR2 ANQGSEA. This CDR3 contains 12 residues. Trimming removed 0 bases from V and 6 bases from J, with 6 bases in between. CDR3 residues: CSVEEAGQPQHF. As DNA, the CDR3 is TGCAGCGTTGAAGAGGCGGGTCAGCCCCAGCATTTT.

This chain links TRBV29-1 with TRBJ2-7, with TRBD2 matching over 10 bases. CDR3 length equals 15 residues. V lost 0 bases, J lost 4 bases, and 6 bases stayed unmatched. The V gene's germline CDR1 is SQVTM and CDR2 ANQGSEA. CDR3: CSVEDLAGATYEQYF. As DNA, the CDR3 is TGCAGCGTTGAAGATCTAGCGGGGGCCACTTACGAGCAGTACTTC.

The chain combines TRBV5-1 with TRBJ2-1, with a possible D match to TRBD1 (5 bases). The CDR3 has 11 residues. V was cut by 4 bases and J by 9 bases, with 8 bases left in between. CDR1 and CDR2 (germline): SGHRS, YFSETQ. CDR3 bases: TGCGCCAGCAGCCTCGACAGTGAGCAGTTCTTC. Protein product: CASSLDSEQFF.

CDR3 loop: CASNGGQGIRGYTF. CDR3 coding DNA: TGTGCCAGCAACGGGGGACAGGGGATCCGCGGCTACACCTTC. The chain recombines TRBV2 with TRBJ1-2; the match to TRBD1 covers 10 bases. Trimming took 7 bases from V and 8 from J; bases not matched to a gene: 10. The CDR3 runs 14 residues. Germline V CDR1 and CDR2: SNHLY, FYNNEI.

The chain uses TRBV7-2 and TRBJ2-7; perhaps TRBD2 as D (7 bases). CDR3 length equals 13 residues. The germline gives CDR1 SGHTA, CDR2 FQGNSA. V was pared by 3 bases and J by 7 bases, with 13 bases between. CDR3 in amino acids: CASSFQGRVEQYF. CDR3 bases: TGTGCCAGCAGCTTTCAGGGGAGGGTAGAGCAGTACTTC.

This clonotype was counted a few times. The V gene is TRBV4-3, the J gene TRBJ2-1; 7 bases are shared with TRBD2. Germline lookup yields CDR1 LGHNA and CDR2 YSLEER. J gave up 5 bases and V 0 bases, and 7 bases lay outside the gene matches. The CDR3 is 16 residues long. The CDR3: CASSQDRSGVNNEQFF. For the CDR3, the DNA is TGCGCCAGCAGCCAAGATCGCAGCGGGGTAAACAATGAGCAGTTCTTC.

This sequence joins TRBV10-3 and TRBJ1-5; 7 bases are shared with TRBD1. J gave up 1 base and V 2 bases, and 2 bases lay outside the gene matches. CDR1 is ENHRY and CDR2 is SYGVKD in the germline V gene. The CDR3 is made up of 15 amino acids. The CDR3 bases are TGTGCCATCAGTGAGACAGGGGACAGCAATCAGCCCCAGCATTTT. This encodes CAISETGDSNQPQHF.

This clonotype was recorded a few times. The chain joins TRBV29-1 to TRBJ2-1, with D perhaps matching TRBD2 (6 bases). Germline lookup yields CDR1 SQVTM and CDR2 ANQGSEA. The CDR3 has 14 amino acids. Deletions cut 7 bases from V and 0 bases from J, with 13 bases between. This chain's CDR3 is CSAEAGPSYNEQFF. CDR3 coding DNA: TGCAGCGCCGAAGCGGGCCCCTCCTACAATGAGCAGTTCTTC.

The rearrangement uses TRBV6-1 and TRBJ2-1, with TRBD2 identical over 10 bases. Germline loops: CDR1 MNHNS, CDR2 SASEGT. V lost 5 bases, J lost 5 bases, and 12 bases stayed unmatched. The CDR3 has 17 residues. This CDR3 reads CASSRSSGRVWDNEQFF. In DNA form, the CDR3 reads TGTGCCAGCAGTAGGTCCAGCGGGAGGGTTTGGGACAATGAGCAGTTCTTC.

The V and J genes are TRBV10-3 and TRBJ2-5; D is ambiguous. The germline CDR1 and CDR2 sequences are ENHRY and SYGVKD. The CDR3 loop spans 13 amino acids. V lost 8 bases to trimming and J lost 1 base, with 11 bases between them. The CDR3 is CAIHRDPQETQYF. The CDR3 DNA reads as TGTGCCATCCACAGAGATCCCCAAGAGACCCAGTACTTC.

This clonotype showed up just a few times. The chain joins TRBV29-1 to TRBJ2-5, with TRBD2 identical over 11 bases. Germline V lookup: CDR1 SQVTM, CDR2 ANQGSEA. Germline trimming cut 7 bases from V and 0 bases from J; bases unmatched to any gene: 4. CDR3 length: 14 residues. The DNA of the CDR3 is TGCAGCGGAGCGGGACTAGCGGACCAAGAGACCCAGTACTTC. Translated, it gives CSGAGLADQETQYF.

Points on this clonotype: At one end, the junction sequence differs from germline, possibly due to a read error. The V gene is TRBV14, the J gene TRBJ2-5; D remains unclear. This CDR3 has 11 residues. Germline V gene data show CDR1 as SGHDN and CDR2 as FVKESK. In DNA form, the CDR3 reads TGTGCCAGCAGCCACGGAGAGGCCCAGTACTTC. It codes for CASSHGEAQYF.

The sample holds a few counts of this clonotype. This rearrangement joins TRBV20-1 to TRBJ1-2; no definite D call. The V end was cut by 0 bases, the J end by 4 bases, with 12 bases between. In germline, CDR1 is DFQATT, CDR2 SNEGSKA (reference sequence). CDR3 length: 14 amino acids. The CDR3 here is CSARDLTDGYGYTF. The CDR3 nucleotides are TGCAGTGCTAGAGATCTAACGGATGGCTATGGCTACACCTTC.

The rearrangement joins TRBV30 to TRBJ2-1, with D maybe TRBD2 (5 bases). V shed 2 bases and J shed 12 bases, with 14 bases lying between them. Looked up from germline, CDR1 is GTSNPN and CDR2 is SVGIG (reference sequence). There are 12 residues in the CDR3. As DNA, the CDR3 is TGTGCCTGGAGTCCTACGGGCCGGGGGCAGTTCTTC. Translation: CAWSPTGRGQFF.